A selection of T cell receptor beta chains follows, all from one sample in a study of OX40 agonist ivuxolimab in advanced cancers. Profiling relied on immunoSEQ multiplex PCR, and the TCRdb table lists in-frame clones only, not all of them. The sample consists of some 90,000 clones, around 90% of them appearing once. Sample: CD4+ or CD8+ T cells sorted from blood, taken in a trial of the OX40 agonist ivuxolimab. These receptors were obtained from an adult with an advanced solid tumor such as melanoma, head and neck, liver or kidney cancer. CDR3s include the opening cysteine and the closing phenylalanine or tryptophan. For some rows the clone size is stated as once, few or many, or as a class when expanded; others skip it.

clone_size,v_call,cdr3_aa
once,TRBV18,CASSPDKGGEETQYF
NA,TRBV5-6,CASSITGTGELWANVLTF
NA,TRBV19,CASTLMGGTEKLFF
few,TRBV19,CASSGRRASNTGELFF
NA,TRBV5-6,CASSHDRAGNQPQHF
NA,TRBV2,CASSGVLAGAAYNEQFF
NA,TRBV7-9,CASSLGVAGGLSDTQYF
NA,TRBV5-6,CASSPFRLAGSGANVLTF
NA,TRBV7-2,CASSQQPLYGYTF
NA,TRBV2,CASSRDSNYGYTF
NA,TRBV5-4,CAPNTLAAQTGPYNSPLHF
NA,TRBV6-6,CASTKPVTYEQYF
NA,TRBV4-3,CASSQELSPGHRNEKLFF
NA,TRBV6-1,CASSERRLSSYEQYF
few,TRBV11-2,CASSLVTLGNSPLHF
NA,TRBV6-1,CASSEGSLGRYQETQYF
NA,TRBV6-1,CASSLQASGGAQYF
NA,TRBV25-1,CASSQTGGAGYGELFF
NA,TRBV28,CASSLGQGAVTF
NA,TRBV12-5,CASGLVVDRSGSPQHF
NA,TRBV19,CASSIGAGSNQPQHF
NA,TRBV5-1,CASQALGREPEQYF
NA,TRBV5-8,CASRRTGLSNEQFF
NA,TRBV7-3,CASSFTQGREQYF
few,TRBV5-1,CASSFGAAYEQYF
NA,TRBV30,CAWSVKGDEAFF
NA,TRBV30,CAWTTSSTDTQYF
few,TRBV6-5,CASNQQGINSPLHF
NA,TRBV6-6,CASSYIGGYTF
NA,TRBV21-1,CASSTPRWQVTDTQYF
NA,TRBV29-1,CSVEDRGQGANYGYTF
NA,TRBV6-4,CASSESYRGTEAFF
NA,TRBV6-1,CASRPMNTEAFF